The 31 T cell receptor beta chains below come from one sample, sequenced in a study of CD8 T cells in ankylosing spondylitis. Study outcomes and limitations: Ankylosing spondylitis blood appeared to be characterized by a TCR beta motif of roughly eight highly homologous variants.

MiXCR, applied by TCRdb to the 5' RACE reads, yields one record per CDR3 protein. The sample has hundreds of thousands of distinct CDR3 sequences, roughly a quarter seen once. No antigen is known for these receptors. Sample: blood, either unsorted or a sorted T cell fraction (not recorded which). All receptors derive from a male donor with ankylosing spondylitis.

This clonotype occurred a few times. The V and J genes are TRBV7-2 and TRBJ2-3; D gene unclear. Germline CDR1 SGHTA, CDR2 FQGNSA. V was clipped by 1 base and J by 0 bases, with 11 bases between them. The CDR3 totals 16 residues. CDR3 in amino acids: CASSLGHGTSTDTQYF. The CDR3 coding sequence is TGTGCCAGCAGCTTAGGCCACGGTACTAGCACAGATACGCAGTATTTT.

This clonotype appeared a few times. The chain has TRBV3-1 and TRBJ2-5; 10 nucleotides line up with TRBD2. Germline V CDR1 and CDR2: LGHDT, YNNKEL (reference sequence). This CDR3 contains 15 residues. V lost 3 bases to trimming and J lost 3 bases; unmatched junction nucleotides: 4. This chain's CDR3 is CASSHWTSGEETQYF. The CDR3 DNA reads TGTGCCAGCAGCCATTGGACTAGCGGAGAAGAGACCCAGTACTTC.

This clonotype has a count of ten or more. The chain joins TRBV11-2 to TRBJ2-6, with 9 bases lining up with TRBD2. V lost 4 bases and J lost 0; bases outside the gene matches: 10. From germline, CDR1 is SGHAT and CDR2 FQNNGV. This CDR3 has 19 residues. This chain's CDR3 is CASSSRPSGAISGANVLTF. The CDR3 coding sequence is TGTGCCAGCAGCTCACGGCCTAGCGGGGCGATCTCTGGGGCCAACGTCCTGACTTTC.

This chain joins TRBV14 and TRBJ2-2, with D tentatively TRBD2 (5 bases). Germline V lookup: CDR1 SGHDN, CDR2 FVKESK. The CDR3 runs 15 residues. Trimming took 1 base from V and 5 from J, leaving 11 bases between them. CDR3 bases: TGTGCCAGCAGCCAAGTTTCAGGAGGTACCGGGGAGCTGTTTTTT. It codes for CASSQVSGGTGELFF.

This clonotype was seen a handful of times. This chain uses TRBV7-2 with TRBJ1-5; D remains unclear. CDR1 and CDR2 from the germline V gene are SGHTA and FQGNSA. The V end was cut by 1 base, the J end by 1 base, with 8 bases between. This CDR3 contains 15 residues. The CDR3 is CASSLVAGSNQPQHF. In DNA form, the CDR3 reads TGTGCCAGCAGCTTAGTTGCCGGGAGCAATCAGCCCCAGCATTTT.

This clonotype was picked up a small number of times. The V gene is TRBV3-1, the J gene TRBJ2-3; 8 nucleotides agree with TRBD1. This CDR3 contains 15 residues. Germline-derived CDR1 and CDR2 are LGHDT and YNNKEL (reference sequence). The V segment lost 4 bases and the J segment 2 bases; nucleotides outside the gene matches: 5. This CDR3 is CASSLDRGYTDTQYF. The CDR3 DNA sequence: TGTGCCAGCAGCCTCGACAGGGGATACACAGATACGCAGTATTTT.

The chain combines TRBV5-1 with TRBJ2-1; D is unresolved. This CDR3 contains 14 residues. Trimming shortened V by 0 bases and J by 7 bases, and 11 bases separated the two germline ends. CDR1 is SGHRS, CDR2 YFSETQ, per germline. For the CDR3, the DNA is TGCGCCAGCAGCTTGGGAGGTCCCTGGAATGAGCAGTTCTTC. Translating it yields CASSLGGPWNEQFF.

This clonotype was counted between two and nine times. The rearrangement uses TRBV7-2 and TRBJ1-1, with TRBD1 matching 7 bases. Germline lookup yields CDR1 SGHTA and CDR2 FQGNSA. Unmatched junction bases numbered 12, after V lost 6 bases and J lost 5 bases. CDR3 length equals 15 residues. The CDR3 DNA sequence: TGTGCCAGCAGTCGTCGACAGGGCCGGGGGACTGAAGCTTTCTTT. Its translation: CASSRRQGRGTEAFF.

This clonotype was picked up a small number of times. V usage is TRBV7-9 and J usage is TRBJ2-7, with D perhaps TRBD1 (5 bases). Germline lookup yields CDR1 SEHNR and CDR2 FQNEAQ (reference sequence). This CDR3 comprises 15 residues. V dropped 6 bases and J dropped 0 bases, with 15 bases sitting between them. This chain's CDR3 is CASSGAVGVSYEQYF. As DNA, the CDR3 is TGTGCCAGCAGTGGCGCCGTAGGGGTCTCCTACGAGCAGTACTTC.

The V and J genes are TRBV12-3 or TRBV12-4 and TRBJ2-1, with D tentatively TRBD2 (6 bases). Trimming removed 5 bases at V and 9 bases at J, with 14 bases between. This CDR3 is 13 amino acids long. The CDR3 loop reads CASSINLGGEQFF. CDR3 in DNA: TGTGCCAGCAGTATAAACCTCGGGGGTGAGCAGTTCTTC.

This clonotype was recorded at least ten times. The CDR3, as DNA: TGCGCCAGCAGCTTGGATGGGGGGGAAGGGGAGCAGTTCTTC. Translating gives CASSLDGGEGEQFF. This chain joins TRBV5-1 and TRBJ2-1, with TRBD2 matching 7 bases. The CDR3 runs 14 residues. V lost 0 bases, J lost 10 bases, and 7 bases stayed unmatched. Per the germline V gene, CDR1 is SGHRS and CDR2 is YFSETQ.

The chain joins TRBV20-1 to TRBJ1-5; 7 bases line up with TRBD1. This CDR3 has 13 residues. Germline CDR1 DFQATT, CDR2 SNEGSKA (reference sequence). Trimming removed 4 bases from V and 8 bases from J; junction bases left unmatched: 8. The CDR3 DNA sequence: TGCAGTGCTAAACAGGGGTTGTATAAGCCCCAGCATTTT. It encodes CSAKQGLYKPQHF.

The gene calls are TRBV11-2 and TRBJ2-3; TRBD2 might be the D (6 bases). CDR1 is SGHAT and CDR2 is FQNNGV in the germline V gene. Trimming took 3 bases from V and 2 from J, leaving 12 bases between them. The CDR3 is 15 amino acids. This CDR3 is CASSFTGLLTDTQYF. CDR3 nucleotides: TGTGCCAGCAGCTTCACGGGACTTCTCACAGATACGCAGTATTTT.

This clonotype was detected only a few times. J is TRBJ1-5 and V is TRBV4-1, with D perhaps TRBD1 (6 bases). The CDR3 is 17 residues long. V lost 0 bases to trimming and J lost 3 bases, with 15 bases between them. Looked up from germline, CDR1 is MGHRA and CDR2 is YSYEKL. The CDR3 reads CASSQDIPRGANQPQHF. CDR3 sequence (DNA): TGCGCCAGCAGCCAAGATATCCCTAGGGGGGCCAATCAGCCCCAGCATTTT.

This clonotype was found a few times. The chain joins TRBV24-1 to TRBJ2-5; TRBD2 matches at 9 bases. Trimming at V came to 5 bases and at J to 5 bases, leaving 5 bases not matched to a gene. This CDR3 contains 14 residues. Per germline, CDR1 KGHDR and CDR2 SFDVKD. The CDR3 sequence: CATSGASGTETQYF. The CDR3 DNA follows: TGTGCCACCAGTGGCGCTAGCGGGACGGAGACCCAGTACTTC.

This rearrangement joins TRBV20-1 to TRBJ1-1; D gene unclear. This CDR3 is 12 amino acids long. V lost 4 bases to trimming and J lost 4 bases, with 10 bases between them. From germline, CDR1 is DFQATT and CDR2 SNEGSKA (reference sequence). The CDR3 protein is CSATSFGTEAFF. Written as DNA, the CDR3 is TGCAGTGCTACAAGTTTCGGCACTGAAGCTTTCTTT.

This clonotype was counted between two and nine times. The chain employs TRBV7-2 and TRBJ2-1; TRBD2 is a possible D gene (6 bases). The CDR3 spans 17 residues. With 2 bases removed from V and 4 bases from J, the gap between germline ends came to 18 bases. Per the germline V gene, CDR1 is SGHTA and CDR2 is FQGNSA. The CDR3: CASSLFRRGRAYNEQFF. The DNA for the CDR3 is TGTGCCAGCAGCTTATTCAGGCGGGGACGGGCGTACAATGAGCAGTTCTTC.

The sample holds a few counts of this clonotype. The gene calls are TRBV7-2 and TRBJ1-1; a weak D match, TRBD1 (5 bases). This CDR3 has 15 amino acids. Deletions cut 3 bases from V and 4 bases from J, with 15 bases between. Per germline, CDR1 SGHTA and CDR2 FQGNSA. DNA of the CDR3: TGTGCCAGCAGCTTGGGCCAGGGATCGAGCACTGAAGCTTTCTTT. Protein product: CASSLGQGSSTEAFF. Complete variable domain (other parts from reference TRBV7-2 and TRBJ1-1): GAGVSQSPSNKVTEKGKDVELRCDPISGHTALYWYRQSLGQGLEFLIYFQGNSAPDKSGLPSDRFSAERTGGSVSTLTIQRTQQEDSAVYLCASSLGQGSSTEAFFGQGTRLTVV.

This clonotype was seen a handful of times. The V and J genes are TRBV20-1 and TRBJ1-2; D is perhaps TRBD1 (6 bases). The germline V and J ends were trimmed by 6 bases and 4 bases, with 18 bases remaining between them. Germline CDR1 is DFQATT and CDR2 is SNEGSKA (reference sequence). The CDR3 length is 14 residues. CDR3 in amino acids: CSALTETGAYGYTF. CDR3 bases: TGCAGTGCCCTTACCGAGACAGGAGCCTATGGCTACACCTTC.

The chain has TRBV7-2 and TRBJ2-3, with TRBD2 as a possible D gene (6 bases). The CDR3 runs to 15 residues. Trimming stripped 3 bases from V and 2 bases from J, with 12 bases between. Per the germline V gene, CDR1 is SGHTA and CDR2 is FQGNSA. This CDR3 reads CASSLPGGSTDTQYF. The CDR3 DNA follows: TGTGCCAGCAGCTTGCCTGGGGGGTCCACAGATACGCAGTATTTT.

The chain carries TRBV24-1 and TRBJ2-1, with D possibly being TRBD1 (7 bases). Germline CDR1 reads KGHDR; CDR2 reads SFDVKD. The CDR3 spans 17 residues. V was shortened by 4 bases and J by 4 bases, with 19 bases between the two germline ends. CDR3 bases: TGTGCCACCAGTGACCAGGGGCAGGGGGGAAAATACAATGAGCAGTTCTTC. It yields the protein CATSDQGQGGKYNEQFF.

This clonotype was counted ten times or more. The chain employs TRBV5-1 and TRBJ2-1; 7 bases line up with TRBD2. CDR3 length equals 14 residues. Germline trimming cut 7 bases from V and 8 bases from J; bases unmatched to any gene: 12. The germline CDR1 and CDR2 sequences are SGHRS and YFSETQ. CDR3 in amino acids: CASYEAGVFDEQFF. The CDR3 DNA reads TGCGCCAGCTATGAGGCGGGAGTTTTCGATGAGCAGTTCTTC.

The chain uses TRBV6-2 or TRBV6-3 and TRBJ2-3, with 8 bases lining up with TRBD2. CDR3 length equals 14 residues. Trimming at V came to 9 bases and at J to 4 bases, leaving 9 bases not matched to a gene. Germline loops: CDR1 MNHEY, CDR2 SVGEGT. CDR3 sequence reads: CASRREGSADTQYF. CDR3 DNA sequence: TGTGCCAGTCGACGGGAGGGCTCGGCAGATACGCAGTATTTT.

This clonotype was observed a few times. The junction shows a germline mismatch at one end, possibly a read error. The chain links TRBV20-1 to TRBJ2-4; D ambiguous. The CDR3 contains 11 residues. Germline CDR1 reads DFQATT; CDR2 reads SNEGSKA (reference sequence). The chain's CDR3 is CSPRVGHIQYF. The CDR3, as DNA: TGCAGTCCTAGGGTCGGGCACATTCAGTACTTC.

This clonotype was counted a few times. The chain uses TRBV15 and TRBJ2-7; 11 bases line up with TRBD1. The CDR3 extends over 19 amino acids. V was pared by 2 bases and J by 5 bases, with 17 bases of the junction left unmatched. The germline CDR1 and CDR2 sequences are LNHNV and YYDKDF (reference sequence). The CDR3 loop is CATSRWSPKGDRGMNEQYF. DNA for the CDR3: TGTGCCACCAGCAGATGGAGCCCCAAGGGGGACAGGGGGATGAACGAGCAGTACTTC.

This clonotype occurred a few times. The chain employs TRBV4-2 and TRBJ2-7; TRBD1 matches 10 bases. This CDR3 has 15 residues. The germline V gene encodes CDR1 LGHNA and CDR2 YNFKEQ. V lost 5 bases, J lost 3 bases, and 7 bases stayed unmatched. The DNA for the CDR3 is TGTGCCAGCAGCGCAGGACAGGGGGTTTTCTACGAGCAGTACTTC. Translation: CASSAGQGVFYEQYF.

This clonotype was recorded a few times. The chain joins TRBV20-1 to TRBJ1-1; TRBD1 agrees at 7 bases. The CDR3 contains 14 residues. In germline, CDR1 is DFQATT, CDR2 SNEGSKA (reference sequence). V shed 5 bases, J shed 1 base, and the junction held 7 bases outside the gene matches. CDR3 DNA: TGCAGTGCTCTAGCTGACAGGGAGAACACTGAAGCTTTCTTT. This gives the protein CSALADRENTEAFF.

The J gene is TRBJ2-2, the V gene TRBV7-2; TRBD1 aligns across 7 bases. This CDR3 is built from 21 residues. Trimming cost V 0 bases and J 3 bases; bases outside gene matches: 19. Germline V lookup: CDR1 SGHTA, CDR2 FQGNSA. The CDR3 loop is CASSLAQSWTGILSHTGELFF. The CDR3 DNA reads TGTGCCAGCAGCTTAGCTCAGAGTTGGACAGGCATTCTTAGCCACACCGGGGAGCTGTTTTTT.

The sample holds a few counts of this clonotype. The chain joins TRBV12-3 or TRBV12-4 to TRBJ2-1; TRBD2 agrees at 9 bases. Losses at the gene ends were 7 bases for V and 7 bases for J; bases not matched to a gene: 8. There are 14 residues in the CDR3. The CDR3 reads CASTLAGRRNEQFF. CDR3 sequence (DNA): TGTGCCAGCACCCTAGCGGGAAGGCGGAATGAGCAGTTCTTC.

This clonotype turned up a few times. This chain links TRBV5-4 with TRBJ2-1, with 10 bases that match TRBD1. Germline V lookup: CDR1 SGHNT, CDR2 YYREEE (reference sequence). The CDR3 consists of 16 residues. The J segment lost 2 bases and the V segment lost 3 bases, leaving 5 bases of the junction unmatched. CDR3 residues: CASSSTGTGAYNEQFF. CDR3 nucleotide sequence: TGTGCCAGCAGCTCAACCGGGACAGGGGCCTACAATGAGCAGTTCTTC.

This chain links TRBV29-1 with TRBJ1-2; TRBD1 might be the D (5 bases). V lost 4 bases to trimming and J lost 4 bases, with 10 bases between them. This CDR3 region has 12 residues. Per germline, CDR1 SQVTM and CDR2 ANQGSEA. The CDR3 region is CSVVRGVYGYTF. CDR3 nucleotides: TGCAGCGTTGTGCGAGGGGTCTATGGCTACACCTTC. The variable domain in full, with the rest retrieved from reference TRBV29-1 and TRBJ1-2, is SAVISQKPSRDICQRGTSLTIQCQVDSQVTMMFWYRQQPGQSLTLIATANQGSEATYESGFVIDKFPISRPNLTFSTLTVSNMSPEDSSIYLCSVVRGVYGYTFGSGTRLTVV.